Listed below are T cell receptor beta chains from one sample, sequenced in a study of cytomegalovirus exposure and HLA in healthy donors. Sequencing used immunoSEQ multiplex PCR; TCRdb keeps in-frame clones, though not all of them. The data contain 150,000 or so clones, 89% of them singletons. The sequencing sample was made of PBMCs. These receptor sequences come from a woman between 18 and 29 years old in good health and CMV-seropositive. Both conserved end residues are part of each CDR3. D genes are given only for firm matches. Clone size is shown for a subset of rows, as once, few, many or a class of expanded clone.

cdr3_aa cdr3_nt j_call clone_size d_call v_call
CASRPGTTMNTEAFF TGTGCCAGCAGACCAGGGACAACTATGAACACTGAAGCTTTCTTT TRBJ1-1 NA NA TRBV7-9
CAWSPDRGNEQYF TGTGCCTGGAGTCCGGACAGGGGGAACGAGCAGTACTTC TRBJ2-7 NA TRBD1 TRBV30
CASSLIAGANTGELFF TGTGCCAGCAGCCTAATAGCGGGGGCAAACACCGGGGAGCTGTTTTTT TRBJ2-2 once TRBD2 TRBV5-6
CASRIFLRGDYEQYF TGTGCCAGCAGAATTTTCTTGCGGGGGGACTACGAGCAGTACTTC TRBJ2-7 many TRBD2 TRBV28
CASNRDSIFGTDTQYF TGCGCCAGCAACCGGGACAGCATCTTTGGCACAGATACGCAGTATTTT TRBJ2-3 NA TRBD1 TRBV5-1
CASSYGTSYNEQFF TGTGCCAGCAGTTACGGTACATCCTACAATGAGCAGTTCTTC TRBJ2-1 NA NA TRBV6-5
CASSERSQTYEQYF TGTGCCAGCAGTGAACGGAGTCAAACCTACGAGCAGTACTTC TRBJ2-7 NA NA TRBV2
CASTPGDDSNQPQHF TGTGCCAGTACCCCGGGGGACGATAGCAATCAGCCCCAGCATTTT TRBJ1-5 once NA TRBV19
CASSPVGTGVYEQYF TGTGCCAGCTCACCGGTCGGGACAGGGGTCTACGAGCAGTACTTC TRBJ2-7 NA TRBD1 TRBV18
CASSYSGGGEKLFF TGTGCCAGCAGTTACTCGGGAGGGGGGGAAAAACTGTTTTTT TRBJ1-4 NA NA TRBV6-5
CASSLRTDYTEAFF TGTGCCAGCAGTTTGAGGACAGACTACACTGAAGCTTTCTTT TRBJ1-1 NA NA TRBV6-5
CASSDSPESPLHF TGTGCCAGCAGCGACAGCCCGGAGTCACCCCTCCACTTT TRBJ1-6 NA NA TRBV5-6
CAWSVEVPTSGNTIYF TGTGCCTGGAGTGTAGAGGTTCCGACCTCTGGAAACACCATATATTTT TRBJ1-3 NA NA TRBV30
CASSQGAVSEQYF TGCGCCAGCAGCCAAGGTGCAGTCTCCGAGCAGTACTTC TRBJ2-7 NA NA TRBV4-1
CASTSGGIGSYEQYF TGTGCCAGCACCTCCGGGGGTATAGGATCCTACGAGCAGTACTTC TRBJ2-7 NA NA TRBV6-5
CASSLAAHTDTQYF TGTGCCAGCAGCTTAGCGGCTCACACAGATACGCAGTATTTT TRBJ2-3 NA NA TRBV7-2
CASSYGGVAYEQYF TGTGCCAGCAGTTACGGCGGGGTGGCCTACGAGCAGTACTTC TRBJ2-7 NA NA TRBV6-5
CASSVPLDGGPNEQFF TGTGCCAGCAGCGTGCCGCTTGACGGGGGGCCTAATGAGCAGTTCTTC TRBJ2-1 NA NA TRBV9